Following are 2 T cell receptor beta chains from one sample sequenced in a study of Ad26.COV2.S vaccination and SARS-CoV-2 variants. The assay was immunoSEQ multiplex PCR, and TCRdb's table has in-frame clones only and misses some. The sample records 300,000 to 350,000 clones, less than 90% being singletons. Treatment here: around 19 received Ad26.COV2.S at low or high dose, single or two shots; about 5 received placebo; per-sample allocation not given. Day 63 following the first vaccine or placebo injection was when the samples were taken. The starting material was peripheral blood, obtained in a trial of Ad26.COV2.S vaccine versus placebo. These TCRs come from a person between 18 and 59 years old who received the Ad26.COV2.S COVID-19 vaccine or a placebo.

The CDR3 DNA reads as TGCGCCAGCAGCCTGAGCGGGACAGGCACTGAAGCTTTCTTT. This translates into CASSLSGTGTEAFF. This rearrangement joins TRBV5-1 to TRBJ1-1; 8 bases agree with TRBD1. This CDR3 is built from 14 residues. The ends lost 4 bases at V and 4 bases at J; junction bases unmatched: 6. Germline V gene lookup returns CDR1 SGHRS and CDR2 YFSETQ. The full variable domain, its missing parts supplied by reference TRBV5-1 and TRBJ1-1, is KAGVTQTPRYLIKTRGQQVTLSCSPISGHRSVSWYQQTPGQGLQFLFEYFSETQRNKGNFPGRFSGRQFSNSRSEMNVSTLELGDSALYLCASSLSGTGTEAFFGQGTRLTVV.

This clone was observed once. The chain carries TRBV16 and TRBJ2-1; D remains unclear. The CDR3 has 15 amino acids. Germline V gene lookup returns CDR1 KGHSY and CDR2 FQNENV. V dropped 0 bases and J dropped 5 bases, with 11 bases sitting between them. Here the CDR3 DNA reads TGTGCCAGCAGCCAATCGGCTGGCAGTCACAATGAGCAGTTCTTC. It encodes CASSQSAGSHNEQFF.